Below, 14 T cell receptor beta chains from the same sample are listed, as sequenced in a study of OX40 agonist ivuxolimab in advanced cancers. Libraries were prepared by immunoSEQ multiplex PCR; TCRdb keeps only in-frame clonotypes and omits some of them. Of approximately 50,000 clones in the sample, 85% to 90% were seen once. Source: CD4+ or CD8+ T cells sorted from blood, taken in a trial of the OX40 agonist ivuxolimab. The receptor set was obtained from an adult with an advanced solid tumor such as melanoma, head and neck, liver or kidney cancer.

The V and J genes are TRBV6-5 and TRBJ2-7; D is uncertain. The germline V gene encodes CDR1 MNHEY and CDR2 SVGAGI. Trimming cost V 4 bases and J 2 bases, with 6 bases left between them. The CDR3 length is 12 residues. As DNA, the CDR3 is TGTGCCAGCAGTTCTACAACCTACGAGCAGTACTTC. Amino acids: CASSSTTYEQYF.

The J gene is TRBJ1-3, the V gene TRBV7-8; 9 bases align to TRBD1. Trimming at V came to 4 bases and at J to 0 bases, leaving 7 bases not matched to a gene. Germline loops: CDR1 SGHVS, CDR2 FQNEAQ. CDR3 length: 17 amino acids. CDR3 sequence (DNA): TGTGCCAGCAGCTCTAACAGGGGGCCCATCTCTGGAAACACCATATATTTT. Its protein product is CASSSNRGPISGNTIYF.

This chain uses TRBV28 with TRBJ2-5; no reliable D call. The DNA end favors TRBJ2-7, so the J call may be wrong. The CDR3 covers 14 residues. Germline CDR1 and CDR2: MDHEN and SYDVKM. CDR3 in DNA: TGTGCCAGCACGTCAACGCAGCCCACCTACGAGCAGTACTTC. It translates to CASTSTQPTYEQYF.

The rearrangement joins TRBV29-1 to TRBJ2-7, with TRBD2 identical over 13 bases. This CDR3 comprises 17 residues. With 6 bases clipped from V and 2 bases from J, the junction kept 13 bases outside the gene matches. CDR1 is SQVTM, CDR2 ANQGSEA, per germline. The CDR3 is CSVTEGTSGAKTYEQYF. CDR3 sequence (DNA): TGCAGCGTCACTGAAGGGACTAGCGGGGCCAAAACCTACGAGCAGTACTTC.

This chain connects TRBV5-3 to TRBJ2-7; 7 nucleotides agree with TRBD2. TRBV5-3 is assigned to the ORF class and has an uncertain function. Germline trimming cut 8 bases from V and 3 bases from J; bases unmatched to any gene: 8. This CDR3 region has 13 residues. Here the CDR3 DNA reads TGTGCCAGCAGCCGGGACTATCACTACGAGCAGTACTTC. It translates to CASSRDYHYEQYF.

The CDR3 loop reads CASSLSGGFNSYEQYF. The DNA for the CDR3 is TGTGCCAGTAGCCTCTCAGGGGGCTTCAACTCCTACGAGCAGTACTTC. The chain employs TRBV19 and TRBJ2-7; 8 bases align to TRBD1. Per the germline V gene, CDR1 is LNHDA and CDR2 is SQIVND (reference sequence). V shed 6 bases and J 0 bases; nucleotides not matched to a gene: 10. CDR3 size: 16 residues.

The chain uses TRBV5-8 and TRBJ2-7, with TRBD1 as a possible D gene (5 bases). The CDR3 is made up of 13 amino acids. Deletions cut 1 base from V and 7 bases from J, with 12 bases between. Germline V gene sequence: CDR1 SGHTS, CDR2 YDEGEE. The CDR3 DNA sequence: TGTGCCAGCAGCTTGCAACAGGACCGAGAGCAGTACTTC. Its protein product is CASSLQQDREQYF.

The chain couples TRBV29-1 to TRBJ2-3, with D possibly matching TRBD1 (5 bases). The length of the CDR3 is 12 residues. Germline values: CDR1 SQVTM, CDR2 ANQGSEA. V lost 8 bases, J lost 6 bases, and 15 bases lay in between. CDR3 protein: CSPWGSGDTQYF. The CDR3 nucleotides read TGCAGCCCTTGGGGCAGTGGCGATACGCAGTATTTT.

This chain joins TRBV9 and TRBJ2-7; 7 nucleotides agree with TRBD2. CDR1 SGDLS and CDR2 YYNGEE come from the germline V gene. The V and J ends lost 0 bases and 3 bases, in that order; junction bases with no gene match: 3. This CDR3 has 14 amino acids. The CDR3 nucleotides read TGTGCCAGCAGCGTAGATGAGCGGGGCTACGAGCAGTACTTC. Translated, it gives CASSVDERGYEQYF. The full variable domain, completed using reference TRBV9 and TRBJ2-7, is DSGVTQTPKHLITATGQRVTLRCSPRSGDLSVYWYQQSLDQGLQFLIQYYNGEERAKGNILERFSAQQFPDLHSELNLSSLELGDSALYFCASSVDERGYEQYFGPGTRLTVT.

The rearrangement links TRBV7-3 to TRBJ2-7; a possible D gene is TRBD2 (6 bases). CDR1 and CDR2 from the germline V gene are SGHTA and FQGTGA. The CDR3 spans 18 residues. The V end lost 5 bases, the J end lost 2 bases, and 25 bases lay between the germline ends. The chain's CDR3 is CASSVRTGSLNQTYEQYF. For the CDR3, the DNA is TGTGCCAGCAGCGTAAGGACCGGGAGTTTAAATCAGACCTACGAGCAGTACTTC.

V is TRBV18 and J is TRBJ2-1; tentatively, D is TRBD2 (5 bases). This CDR3 comprises 14 residues. From germline, CDR1 is KGHSH and CDR2 LQKENI. V was clipped by 4 bases and J by 7 bases, with 14 bases between them. CDR3 protein: CASSQQSSGNEQFF. In nucleotides, the CDR3 is TGTGCCAGCTCACAACAAAGCTCGGGGAATGAGCAGTTCTTC.

This clone was seen only once. The CDR3 reads CASSFLETQYF. The CDR3 DNA follows: TGTGCCAGCAGTTTCCTAGAGACCCAGTACTTC. V usage is TRBV2 and J usage is TRBJ2-5; no definite D call. The V and J ends lost 5 bases and 4 bases respectively, with 5 bases between them. The CDR3 extends over 11 amino acids. Germline V gene data show CDR1 as SNHLY and CDR2 as FYNNEI.

V is TRBV11-2 and J is TRBJ1-6, with TRBD1 matching 9 bases. The germline gives CDR1 SGHAT, CDR2 FQNNGV. Unmatched junction bases numbered 10, after V lost 5 bases and J lost 14 bases. The CDR3 is 14 residues long. The CDR3 loop is CASSVRTGERSLHF. The CDR3, as DNA: TGTGCCAGCAGCGTCCGGACAGGGGAAAGGTCCCTCCACTTT.

The sample holds a few counts of this clone. The rearrangement joins TRBV7-2 to TRBJ1-6; TRBD1 is a possible D gene (6 bases). The CDR3 loop spans 17 amino acids. CDR1 SGHTA and CDR2 FQGNSA come from the germline V gene. Between the trimmed V and J ends, which lost 8 bases and 6 bases, there was a span of 23 bases. CDR3 nucleotide sequence: TGTGCCAGCGCCCGGGGGGGCCCGGTAGCGGGTAATTCACCCCTCCACTTT. Residues: CASARGGPVAGNSPLHF.